This TCR beta chain appears in the sequencing data of a study of beta chain features in type 1 diabetes. Investigators reverse transcribed all isolated RNA, so they sequenced expressed TCRB transcripts. For naive, central memory and regulatory T cell samples, reads averaged around 3.8 million. Assay: immunoSEQ multiplex PCR; the TCRdb copy retains only in-frame clones and omits some. The data contain around 450,000 clones, 11% of them singletons. The length of the CDR3 is 13 residues. Germline-derived CDR1 and CDR2 are SGHNT and YYREEE (reference sequence). V was shortened by 4 bases and J by 12 bases, with 17 bases between the two germline ends. Staining for CD45RO/CCR7/CD25/CD127/CD95/CD27 allowed sorting of CD4+ naive, central memory, regulatory and stem cell-like memory cells.

The receptor comes from a woman aged 18-29 years in good health. The genes are TRBV5-4 and TRBJ2-1; D not certain. Sequenced material: naive CD4+ T cells from blood. The CDR3 reads CASSNGRSIGQFF. The CDR3 DNA follows: TGTGCCAGCAGCAACGGTAGGAGCATAGGGCAGTTCTTC. Filled out from reference TRBV5-4 and TRBJ2-1, the complete variable domain reads ETGVTQSPTHLIKTRGQQVTLRCSSQSGHNTVSWYQQALGQGPQFIFQYYREEENGRGNFPPRFSGLQFPNYSSELNVNALELDDSALYLCASSNGRSIGQFFGPGTRLTVL.